The rows below give T cell receptor beta chains drawn from one sample of a study of cytomegalovirus exposure and HLA in healthy donors. Generated by immunoSEQ multiplex PCR, the TCRdb table keeps only in-frame clones and is missing some. The sample includes some 140,000 clones, around 63% of them seen just once. The specimen sequenced was PBMCs. The receptors stem from a human donor in good health. The CDR3 runs from the conserved cysteine through the conserved F or W. Each record gives: J gene, V gene, clone size, D gene, CDR3 DNA, CDR3 protein. The D gene is left open where the match is weak. The listing skips clone size in some rows; elsewhere it reads once, few, many or a size class.

TRBJ2-2 TRBV5-6 . . TGTGCCAGCAGCTCATTCGGGCTAGCGTCGAACACCGGGGAGCTGTTTTTT CASSSFGLASNTGELFF
TRBJ2-1 TRBV4-3 . . TGCGCCAGCAGCCACTACCGGGACATCTACAATGAGCAGTTCTTC CASSHYRDIYNEQFF
TRBJ2-3 TRBV6-1 few TRBD1 TGTGCCAGCAGTGAACAGACAGGGGGCGCAGATACGCAGTATTTT CASSEQTGGADTQYF
TRBJ1-1 TRBV14 few . TGTGCCAGCAGACAAACGGAGGAAACTGAAGCTTTCTTT CASRQTEETEAFF
TRBJ1-4 TRBV7-8 . . TGTGCCAGCACCCCTGGGCGCAATGAAAAACTGTTTTTT CASTPGRNEKLFF
TRBJ1-3 TRBV7-9 . . TGTGCCAGCAGCTCAGGGATCTACGGAAACACCATATATTTT CASSSGIYGNTIYF
TRBJ2-2 TRBV6-5 . . TGTGCCACCTGGGCCCCGAACACCGGGGAGCTGTTTTTT CATWAPNTGELFF
TRBJ2-5 TRBV6-1 . TRBD2 TGTGCCAGCAGCTCCCGGCGGGAGCGTCAGACCCAGTACTTC CASSSRRERQTQYF
TRBJ2-1 TRBV4-1 . TRBD2 TGCGCCAGCAGCCAATCCGGAGGACTAGCGGGCTACAATGAGCAGTTCTTC CASSQSGGLAGYNEQFF
TRBJ2-1 TRBV18 . . TGTGCCAGCTCATCCCAAAACTCACTAGCAGATGAGCAGTTCTTC CASSSQNSLADEQFF
TRBJ2-7 TRBV4-3 . TRBD1 TGCGCCAGCAGCCAAGTCCGGGACAGCTCCTACGAGCAGTACTTC CASSQVRDSSYEQYF
TRBJ2-4 TRBV5-1 . TRBD1 TGCGCCAGCAGCTTACCCGCGAGGGACGCACCAGGGGGATTATTAGCCAAAAACATTCAGTACTTC CASSLPARDAPGGLLAKNIQYF
TRBJ2-2 TRBV4-3 . TRBD1 TGCGCCAGCAGCCAACAATGGGACAGCACCGGGGAGCTGTTTTTT CASSQQWDSTGELFF
TRBJ2-1 TRBV4-1 . TRBD2 TGCGCCAGCAGCCAAGTGAACCCAGGGACTAGCGGGAGGCCGGGCTACAATGAGCAGTTCTTC CASSQVNPGTSGRPGYNEQFF
TRBJ2-7 TRBV5-4 . TRBD2 TGTGCCAGCAGTTCGCCTGGGGTCCGGGGAGGGGAGCAGTACTTC CASSSPGVRGGEQYF
TRBJ2-1 TRBV7-2 . TRBD2 TGTGCCAGCAGCTTTAGCGGGAGGGTTAGTAATGAGCAGTTCTTC CASSFSGRVSNEQFF
TRBJ2-2 TRBV7-3 . TRBD2 TGTGCCAGCAGCTCACTAGCGGGAGGGAACCACGGGGAGCTGTTTTTT CASSSLAGGNHGELFF
TRBJ2-1 TRBV7-9 . TRBD2 TGTGCCAGCAGCCTACTAGCGGGGCTAATCTTC CASSLLAGLIF
TRBJ2-2 TRBV7-3 . . TGTGCCAGCAGCTCTGCGGGGAGCGCGAACACCGGGGAGCTGTTTTTT CASSSAGSANTGELFF
TRBJ1-4 TRBV7-8 . . TGTGCCAGCAGCCTCAGACGTGGGGAGGGAACTAATGAAAAACTGTTTTTT CASSLRRGEGTNEKLFF
TRBJ1-4 TRBV25-1 . . TGTGCCAGCAGTGAATCCGGGTTAACTAATGAAAAACTGTTTTTT CASSESGLTNEKLFF
TRBJ2-1 TRBV5-1 . . TGCGCCAGCAGCTTGGGCGCGGCAGGGATGAATGAGCAGTTCTTC CASSLGAAGMNEQFF
TRBJ2-7 TRBV28 . TRBD2 TGTGCCAGCAGTCCCGATCTAGCGGAGGTACCCTACGAGCAGTACTTC CASSPDLAEVPYEQYF
TRBJ1-3 TRBV6-1 . TRBD1 TGTGCCAGCACCCCGGGACAGCCCTCTGGAAACACCATATATTTT CASTPGQPSGNTIYF
TRBJ2-3 TRBV19 . . TGTGCCAGTAGTATCTTTGGGGGCCCGAGCACAGATACGCAGTATTTT CASSIFGGPSTDTQYF
TRBJ2-2 TRBV18 . TRBD2 TGTGCCAGCTCACCACCGGGGAGGGCCACCCTCGGGGAGCTGTTTTTT CASSPPGRATLGELFF
TRBJ2-1 TRBV18 . TRBD1 TGTGCCAGCTCGCACCGTGCACAGGGGTCCTACAATGAGCAGTTCTTC CASSHRAQGSYNEQFF
TRBJ1-3 TRBV10-1 . TRBD1 TGCGCCACTTTAGACAGGGGGAAAGTGGGCTCTGGAAACACCATATATTTT CATLDRGKVGSGNTIYF
TRBJ2-7 TRBV28 . . TGTGCCAGCCTAAACCTAGGGGGCGAGCAGTACTTC CASLNLGGEQYF